The T cell receptor beta chain described here comes from a study of identifying expanded T cells in peripheral blood (dated by TCRdb to about 2019). Study-level background: Four technical replicates, made by sequencing separate aliquots from the same pool of genomic DNA, were compared pairwise.

During the collection period, no infections or other immune events were recorded for the healthy donors. Time-dependent variance in a beta-binomial model of T-cell clone differential abundance was calibrated using healthy-donor blood repertoires as a training cohort. The training cohort comprised approximately ten healthy donors, 3 female and 7 male. An age range of roughly 25 to 65 years, with an average of about 45 years, was recorded for the donors. Whole blood was collected from each healthy donor at three time points spaced about 2 weeks apart and obtained from a commercial supplier. Genomic DNA was extracted from unsorted whole blood for immunosequencing. Cut back by 4 bases and 4 bases, the V and J ends lie 7 bases apart. From its cysteine to its phenylalanine, the CDR3 spans 12 amino acids. Kept here is only the CDR3 DNA, which spans 36 bases and is read in frame from base 1. The germline V gene sets CDR1 to MNHNS and CDR2 to SASEGT.

TCRbeta CDR3 regions were profiled by bias-controlled multiplex PCR amplification of genomic DNA with the immunoSEQ Assay. Processing in the source paper ran as follows. To quantify the absolute abundance of each unique TCRbeta CDR3 region, the sequences were collapsed and filtered. Differential abundance was tested with a binomial (Fisher-equivalent) model and with a beta-binomial model adding time-dependent variance fitted from healthy donors. Clones with fewer than 5 combined templates were removed, and differential abundance was called for clones with a Benjamini-Hochberg FDR below 0.01. Beta-binomial variance was modeled as a function of total template count across the two samples using the form v = (b*log(k)+a)^2. TCRdb mirrors the immuneACCESS table, restricted to in-frame sequences. Some clones are absent from its copies; in checked studies, under half trace to an unresolved V gene, and the reason for the others is unknown. V, J and clone size are those of that table, while D and trimming were read from the DNA. The sample table lists over 90,000 clones, approximately 89% of them with a count of one. Together, the top ten hold roughly 15% of the sample.

The study at large found these results: The authors expected that over much longer intervals, such as months to years, biological variance in healthy repertoires might increase even further. The beta-binomial model significantly reduced the number of clones called differentially abundant and the false-positive rate across all healthy-donor time intervals. The binomial model flagged approximately 1.2 differentially abundant clones between technical replicates but approximately 15 over around 2 weeks and roughly 19 over roughly 4 weeks. In all healthy donors, the variance in clone template counts between samples taken roughly two weeks apart rose significantly as total template count increased.

For this clone: It has no known antigen specificity. There are no base qualities to consult, and no much larger clone falls within one base.

The source of this sequence is a person aged 18-70 years in good health. Material: blood. This chain joins TRBV6-1 to TRBJ1-2; the D region possibly corresponds to TRBD1 (6 bases align). The CDR3 here reads CASSVGGYGYTF. DNA sequence: TGTGCCAGCAGTGTAGGGGGCTATGGCTACACCTTC.